A single sample is the source of the 18 T cell receptor beta chains below, sequenced in a study of T cell changes during pregnancy in multiple sclerosis. The data were produced by immunoSEQ multiplex PCR, yet TCRdb's version contains in-frame clones alone and is incomplete. The data show roughly 38,000 clones, just over 85% seen once. The source material was CD4+ T cells from peripheral blood mononuclear cells, sampled before pregnancy. Receptors were obtained from a female donor with multiple sclerosis, enrolled in a pregnancy study.

The CDR3 here is CASSLSGDTDTQYF. CDR3 in DNA: TGCGCCAGCAGCTTGAGCGGAGACACAGATACGCAGTATTTT. This chain connects TRBV5-1 to TRBJ2-3, with a weak D call TRBD2 (5 bases). V shed 1 base and J shed 2 bases, with 8 bases lying between them. Germline V gene sequence: CDR1 SGHRS, CDR2 YFSETQ. This CDR3 region has 14 residues.

J is TRBJ2-3 and V is TRBV19; TRBD1 agrees at 7 bases. V shed 9 bases and J 1 base; nucleotides not matched to a gene: 10. The CDR3 loop spans 15 amino acids. Germline CDR1 is LNHDA and CDR2 is SQIVND (reference sequence). The CDR3 DNA reads TGTGCCAGCTCTCGGGACAGAGACCGCACAGATACGCAGTATTTT. Encoded protein: CASSRDRDRTDTQYF. Full variable domain (remainder filled in from reference TRBV19 and TRBJ2-3): DGGITQSPKYLFRKEGQNVTLSCEQNLNHDAMYWYRQDPGQGLRLIYYSQIVNDFQKGDIAEGYSVSREKKESFPLTVTSAQKNPTAFYLCASSRDRDRTDTQYFGPGTRLTVL.

The chain has TRBV12-5 and TRBJ1-4; D unresolved. The germline V gene has CDR1 LGHNT and CDR2 FRNRAP. CDR3 length equals 11 residues. The V end lost 6 bases, the J end lost 7 bases, and 6 bases lay between the germline ends. The CDR3: CASGPTEKLFF. CDR3 DNA sequence: TGTGCTAGTGGACCTACTGAAAAACTGTTTTTT.

A few counts support this clone. The chain couples TRBV19 to TRBJ1-1; tentatively, D is TRBD1 (6 bases). Looked up from germline, CDR1 is LNHDA and CDR2 is SQIVND (reference sequence). This CDR3 has 15 amino acids. Trimming removed 3 bases from V and 5 bases from J, with 16 bases in between. CDR3 amino acids: CASSMRQGKGTEAFF. CDR3 DNA: TGTGCCAGTAGTATGAGGCAGGGGAAGGGGACTGAAGCTTTCTTT.

The chain carries TRBV5-4 and TRBJ2-3; D is possibly TRBD1 (7 bases). CDR1 is SGHNT and CDR2 is YYREEE in the germline V gene (reference sequence). Deletions cut 4 bases from V and 3 bases from J, with 12 bases between. The CDR3 runs to 14 residues. CDR3 region: CASSAGTATDTQYF. CDR3 in DNA: TGTGCCAGCAGCGCGGGGACAGCAACAGATACGCAGTATTTT.

The rearrangement joins TRBV5-1 to TRBJ1-2; the match to TRBD1 covers 7 bases. The trim removed 1 base at V and 6 bases at J, leaving 3 bases unmatched. The CDR3 sequence is 13 residues long. The germline V gene encodes CDR1 SGHRS and CDR2 YFSETQ. In DNA form, the CDR3 reads TGCGCCAGCAGCTTGCAGGGACAGAATGGCTACACCTTC. Translated, it gives CASSLQGQNGYTF.

The chain carries TRBV7-2 and TRBJ2-5; 9 bases align to TRBD2. The germline CDR1 and CDR2 sequences are SGHTA and FQGNSA. This CDR3 region has 15 residues. J gave up 1 base and V 1 base, and 1 base lay outside the gene matches. The CDR3 coding sequence is TGTGCCAGCAGCTTAGTACTAGCGGGCCAAGAGACCCAGTACTTC. Translation gives CASSLVLAGQETQYF.

The chain recombines TRBV6-1 with TRBJ2-1; 9 nucleotides align to TRBD2. CDR3 length: 15 residues. Trimming cost V 1 base and J 7 bases; bases outside gene matches: 5. Germline lookup yields CDR1 MNHNS and CDR2 SASEGT. The CDR3 bases are TGTGCCAGCAGTGAAGGCGGGGGGGCTTCTAATGAGCAGTTCTTC. The encoded protein is CASSEGGGASNEQFF.

The rearrangement uses TRBV30 and TRBJ2-1; 11 bases line up with TRBD2. The CDR3 contains 14 residues. Germline CDR1 is GTSNPN and CDR2 is SVGIG (reference sequence). V lost 2 bases and J lost 8; bases outside the gene matches: 5. CDR3 protein: CAWSTSGSRYEQFF. The CDR3 DNA reads TGTGCCTGGAGTACTAGCGGGAGTCGGTATGAGCAGTTCTTC.

This clone was observed a handful of times. The rearrangement joins TRBV15 to TRBJ1-2, with a tentative D call TRBD1 (6 bases). V was pared by 5 bases and J by 0 bases, with 25 bases between. Germline V gene sequence: CDR1 LNHNV, CDR2 YYDKDF (reference sequence). The CDR3 runs 19 residues. The CDR3 protein is CATSPERGGGYLSNYGYTF. The CDR3, as DNA: TGTGCCACCAGCCCCGAAAGGGGGGGAGGGTACCTTTCTAACTATGGCTACACCTTC.

This chain connects TRBV4-1 to TRBJ2-2; D gene ambiguous. V was trimmed by 4 bases and J by 7 bases, leaving 10 bases between them. This CDR3 comprises 13 residues. CDR1 is MGHRA and CDR2 is YSYEKL in the germline V gene. The CDR3 sequence is CASSLVEVGELFF. In DNA form, the CDR3 reads TGCGCCAGCAGCCTTGTTGAGGTCGGGGAGCTGTTTTTT.

The chain is built from TRBV6-1 and TRBJ2-2; D perhaps matches TRBD2 (7 bases). CDR3 length: 16 amino acids. The V and J ends lost 0 bases and 8 bases respectively, with 16 bases between them. Germline V CDR1 and CDR2: MNHNS, SASEGT. The CDR3 bases are TGTGCCAGCAGTGAAGCGGGGGGGCGTGCGTCTGGGGAGCTGTTTTTT. This gives the protein CASSEAGGRASGELFF.

This rearrangement joins TRBV28 to TRBJ1-5; perhaps TRBD1 as D (5 bases). V lost 6 bases and J lost 7, with 16 bases in between. Per germline, CDR1 MDHEN and CDR2 SYDVKM. CDR3 size: 14 residues. CDR3 nucleotides: TGTGCCAGCAGGGGACTTTACGGAAGCCAGCCCCAGCATTTT. Translating it yields CASRGLYGSQPQHF.

In DNA, the CDR3 is TGTGCCAGCAGCTCGCGGCCCGGGACAGCACAAGAGACCCAGTACTTC. Its translation: CASSSRPGTAQETQYF. The J gene is TRBJ2-5, the V gene TRBV5-5; 7 nucleotides align to TRBD1. Germline assignment: CDR1 SGHKS and CDR2 YYEKEE (reference sequence). After removal of 3 bases from V and 2 bases from J, the junction contained 10 bases not matched to a gene. This CDR3 is built from 16 residues.

V gene TRBV6-1 combines with J gene TRBJ2-5; D unresolved. Per the germline V gene, CDR1 is MNHNS and CDR2 is SASEGT. The CDR3 extends over 9 amino acids. The V and J ends lost 7 bases and 7 bases respectively, with 4 bases between them. CDR3 DNA: TGTGCCAGCACGTCGACCCAGTACTTC. Translation: CASTSTQYF.

The rearrangement joins TRBV6-5 to TRBJ1-5; D is unresolved. The CDR3 is 14 amino acids. Germline loops: CDR1 MNHEY, CDR2 SVGAGI. V gave up 5 bases and J gave up 1 base, with 9 bases separating them. The CDR3 reads CASSPDWSNQPQHF. Written as DNA, the CDR3 is TGTGCCAGCAGTCCCGACTGGAGCAATCAGCCCCAGCATTTT.

V is TRBV4-2 and J is TRBJ2-3, with 14 bases identical to TRBD2. Trimming removed 4 bases from V and 2 bases from J; junction bases left unmatched: 8. The CDR3 sequence is 18 residues long. Per germline, CDR1 LGHNA and CDR2 YNFKEQ. CDR3 nucleotide sequence: TGTGCCAGCAGCCCTGGGACTAGCGGGAGATTAAACACAGATACGCAGTATTTT. Translating it yields CASSPGTSGRLNTDTQYF.

V gene TRBV14 combines with J gene TRBJ2-1, with 10 nucleotides matching TRBD2. With V trimmed by 1 base and J by 0 bases, 6 bases remained unmatched. Germline CDR1 reads SGHDN; CDR2 reads FVKESK. This CDR3 spans 18 amino acids. CDR3 sequence: CASSQVPSGSYSYNEQFF. DNA of the CDR3: TGTGCCAGCAGCCAAGTTCCTAGCGGGAGTTACTCCTACAATGAGCAGTTCTTC.